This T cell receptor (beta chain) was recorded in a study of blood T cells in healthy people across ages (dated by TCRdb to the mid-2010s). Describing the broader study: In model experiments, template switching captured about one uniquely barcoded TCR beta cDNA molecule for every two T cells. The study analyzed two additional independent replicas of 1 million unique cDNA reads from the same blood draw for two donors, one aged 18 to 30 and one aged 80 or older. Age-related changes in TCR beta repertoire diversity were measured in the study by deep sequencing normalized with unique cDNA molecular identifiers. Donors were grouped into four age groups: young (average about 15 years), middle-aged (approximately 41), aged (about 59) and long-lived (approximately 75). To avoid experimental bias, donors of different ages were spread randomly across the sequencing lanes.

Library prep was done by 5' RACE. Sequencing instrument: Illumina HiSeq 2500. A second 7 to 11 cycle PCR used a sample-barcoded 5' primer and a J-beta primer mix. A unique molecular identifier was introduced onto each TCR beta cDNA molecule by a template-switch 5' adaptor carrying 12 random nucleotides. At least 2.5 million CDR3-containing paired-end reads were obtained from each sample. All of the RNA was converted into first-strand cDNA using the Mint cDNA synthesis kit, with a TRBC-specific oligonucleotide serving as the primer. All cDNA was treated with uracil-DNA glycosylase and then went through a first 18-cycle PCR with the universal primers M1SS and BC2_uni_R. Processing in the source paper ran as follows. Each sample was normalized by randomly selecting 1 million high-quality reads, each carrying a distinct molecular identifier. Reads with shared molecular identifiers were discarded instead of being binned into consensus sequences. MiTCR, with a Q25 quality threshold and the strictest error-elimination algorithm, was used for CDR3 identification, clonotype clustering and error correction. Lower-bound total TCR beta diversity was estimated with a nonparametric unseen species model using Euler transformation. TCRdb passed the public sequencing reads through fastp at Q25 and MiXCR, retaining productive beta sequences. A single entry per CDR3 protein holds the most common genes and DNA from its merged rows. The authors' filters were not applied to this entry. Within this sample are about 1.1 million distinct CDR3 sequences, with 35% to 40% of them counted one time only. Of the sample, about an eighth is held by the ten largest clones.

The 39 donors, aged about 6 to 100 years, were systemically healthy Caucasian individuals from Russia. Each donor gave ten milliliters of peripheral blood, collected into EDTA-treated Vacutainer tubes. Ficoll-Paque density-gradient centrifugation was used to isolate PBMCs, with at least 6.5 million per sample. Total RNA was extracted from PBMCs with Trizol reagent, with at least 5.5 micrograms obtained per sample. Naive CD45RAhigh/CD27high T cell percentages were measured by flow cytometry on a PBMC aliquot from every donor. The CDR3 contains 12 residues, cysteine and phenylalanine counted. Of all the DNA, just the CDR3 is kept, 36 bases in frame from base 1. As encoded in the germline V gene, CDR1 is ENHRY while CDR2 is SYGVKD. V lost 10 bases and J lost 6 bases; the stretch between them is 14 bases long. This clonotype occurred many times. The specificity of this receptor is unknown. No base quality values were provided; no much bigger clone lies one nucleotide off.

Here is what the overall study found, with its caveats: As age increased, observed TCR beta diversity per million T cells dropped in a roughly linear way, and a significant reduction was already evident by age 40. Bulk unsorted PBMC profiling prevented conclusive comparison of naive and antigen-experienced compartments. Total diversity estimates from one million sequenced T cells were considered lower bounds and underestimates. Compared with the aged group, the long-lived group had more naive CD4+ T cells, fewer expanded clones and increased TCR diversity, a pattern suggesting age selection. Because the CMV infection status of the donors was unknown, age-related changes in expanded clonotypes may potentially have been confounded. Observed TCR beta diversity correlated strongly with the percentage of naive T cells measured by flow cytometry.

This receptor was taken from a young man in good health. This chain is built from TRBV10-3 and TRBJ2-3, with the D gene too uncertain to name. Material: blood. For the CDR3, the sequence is CATRTKNDTQYF. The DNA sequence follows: TGTGCCACCCGCACCAAAAACGATACGCAGTATTTT.